A selection of T cell receptor beta chains follows, all from one sample in a study of Ad26.COV2.S vaccination and SARS-CoV-2 variants. Assay used: immunoSEQ multiplex PCR; TCRdb lists only in-frame clones, some missing. The table lists over 90,000 clones, around 80% of them singletons, with roughly 17% in the top ten. Sequencing was performed on peripheral blood, taken after recovery from COVID-19. These receptor sequences come from a human donor who had recovered from COVID-19. Each CDR3 is given with its conserved first and last residue. D genes are given only for firm matches. Some rows have no size entry. The others give once, few or many, or a class for an expanded clone.

NA	TRBV14	TRBJ2-5	TRBD1	CASSQIRGSQETQYF	TGTGCCAGCAGCCAAATCAGGGGGAGTCAAGAGACCCAGTACTTC
NA	TRBV10-3	TRBJ1-5	NA	CAANREGSNQPQHF	TGTGCCGCTAACAGGGAGGGAAGCAATCAGCCCCAGCATTTT
few	TRBV10-2	TRBJ2-3	NA	CASKGGGHTQYF	TGCGCCAGCAAAGGGGGGGGTCATACGCAGTATTTT
once	TRBV11-2	TRBJ1-2	NA	CASSLETGRAYGYTF	TGTGCCAGCAGCTTAGAAACGGGGAGAGCGTATGGCTACACCTTC
NA	TRBV19	TRBJ2-5	NA	CASSPRGETQYF	TGTGCCAGTAGTCCAAGGGGGGAGACCCAGTACTTC
NA	TRBV3-1/TRBV3-2	TRBJ2-6	TRBD1	CASSRFRTGGAGANVLTF	TGTGCCAGCAGCCGATTTAGGACAGGGGGCGCTGGGGCCAACGTCCTGACTTTC
NA	TRBV21-1	TRBJ1-6	NA	CASSIWDRGPEGFNSPLHF	TGTGCCAGCAGCATATGGGACAGGGGGCCGGAGGGGTTCAATTCACCCCTCCACTTT
NA	TRBV20-1	TRBJ1-2	TRBD1	CSAAGGGYTF	TGCAGTGCAGCAGGGGGCGGCTACACCTTC
NA	TRBV10-3	TRBJ2-2	TRBD1	CAISESQGAFTGELFF	TGTGCCATCAGTGAGTCACAGGGGGCTTTCACCGGGGAGCTGTTTTTT
few	TRBV10-2	TRBJ1-5	NA	CASSVGDNQPQHF	TGCGCCAGCAGTGTTGGGGACAATCAGCCCCAGCATTTT
NA	TRBV20-1	TRBJ1-1	NA	CSASLSLGNTEAFF	TGCAGTGCTAGTCTCTCCCTTGGGAACACTGAAGCTTTCTTT
NA	TRBV6-5	TRBJ1-2	NA	CASSPQPVSPYGYTF	TGTGCCAGCAGTCCGCAGCCGGTGTCCCCCTATGGCTACACCTTC
NA	TRBV9	TRBJ1-1	TRBD1	CASSGQTGGTEAFF	TGTGCCAGCAGCGGACAGACAGGGGGGACTGAAGCTTTCTTT
NA	TRBV11-2	TRBJ1-6	TRBD1	CASSLIGQGSSPLHF	TGTGCCAGCAGCTTAATCGGACAGGGGAGTTCACCCCTCCACTTT
few	TRBV11-2	TRBJ1-2	TRBD1	CASSTDRGGYTF	TGTGCCAGCAGCACAGACAGGGGGGGCTACACCTTC
NA	TRBV21-1	TRBJ1-1	NA	CASSKYTEAFF	TGTGCCAGCAGCAAATACACTGAAGCTTTCTTT
NA	TRBV7-9	TRBJ2-5	NA	CASSLTTETQYF	TGTGCCAGCAGCCTTACTACAGAGACCCAGTACTTC
NA	TRBV11-1	TRBJ2-7	NA	CASRRARDSYEQYF	TGTGCCAGCAGGAGGGCGCGGGACTCCTACGAGCAGTACTTC
NA	TRBV15	TRBJ1-5	NA	CATSRGGTRGNQPQHF	TGTGCCACCAGCAGAGGTGGGACCCGGGGTAATCAGCCCCAGCATTTT
NA	TRBV4-1	TRBJ1-5	TRBD1	CASSHAGGGDQPQHF	TGCGCCAGCAGCCACGCAGGGGGAGGAGATCAGCCCCAGCATTTT
few	TRBV6-1	TRBJ2-2	TRBD1	CASSEAARQGTLELFF	TGTGCCAGCAGTGAAGCCGCAAGACAGGGGACCCTGGAGCTGTTTTTT
NA	TRBV28	TRBJ2-1	TRBD2	CASIPYGTRLNNEQFF	TGTGCCAGCATACCTTACGGGACTAGACTAAACAATGAGCAGTTCTTC
NA	TRBV28	TRBJ1-1	NA	CASSFSDKEAFF	TGTGCCAGCAGTTTCTCCGACAAAGAAGCTTTCTTT
few	TRBV25-1	TRBJ1-6	NA	CASRGSFAYNSPLHF	TGTGCCAGCAGAGGGAGTTTCGCCTATAATTCACCCCTCCACTTT
NA	TRBV27	TRBJ2-2	TRBD1	CASSSDRVGTGELFF	TGTGCCAGCAGTTCGGACAGGGTAGGCACCGGGGAGCTGTTTTTT
few	TRBV3-1/TRBV3-2	TRBJ2-1	TRBD2	CASSQDLSGGEQFF	TGTGCCAGCAGCCAAGATCTGTCGGGGGGTGAGCAGTTCTTC
NA	TRBV6-5	TRBJ2-5	TRBD1	CASNGQGWTQYF	TGTGCCAGCAATGGACAGGGGTGGACCCAGTACTTC
NA	TRBV7-6	TRBJ2-2	NA	CASSLLRPENTGELFF	TGTGCCAGCAGCCTCCTGCGGCCGGAGAACACCGGGGAGCTGTTTTTT
medium-sized	TRBV5-1	TRBJ1-5	NA	CASSLLGGNSNQPQHF	TGCGCCAGCAGCTTACTTGGGGGGAATAGCAATCAGCCCCAGCATTTT
NA	TRBV6-5	TRBJ2-5	TRBD1	CASRRTGDETQYF	TGTGCCAGCAGACGGACAGGGGATGAGACCCAGTACTTC
NA	TRBV28	TRBJ1-1	NA	CASSYEAGRGCNF	TGTGCCAGCAGTTACGAGGCCGGCCGGGGATGTAACTTT
once	TRBV4-1	TRBJ2-1	TRBD2	CASSRHSGGADYNEQFF	TGCGCCAGCAGCCGCCATAGCGGGGGGGCCGACTACAATGAGCAGTTCTTC
NA	TRBV6-5	TRBJ2-1	TRBD2	CASRSQLAGDEQFF	TGTGCCAGCAGGAGTCAGCTAGCGGGGGATGAGCAGTTCTTC
NA	TRBV4-2	TRBJ2-1	NA	CASSQDPESFYNEQFF	TGTGCCAGCAGCCAAGATCCGGAATCCTTCTACAATGAGCAGTTCTTC
NA	TRBV6-4	TRBJ2-2	NA	CASSDKAGNTGELFF	TGTGCCAGCAGTGACAAGGCAGGGAACACCGGGGAGCTGTTTTTT
NA	TRBV4-1	TRBJ2-2	NA	CASSQGLGELFF	TGCGCCAGCAGCCAAGGGCTCGGGGAGCTGTTTTTT
NA	TRBV7-2	TRBJ2-3	NA	CASSLVRGTDTQYF	TGTGCCAGCAGCTTAGTTCGGGGCACAGATACGCAGTATTTT
NA	TRBV5-1	TRBJ1-2	NA	CASSLSGDLNYGYTF	TGCGCCAGCAGCTTGTCGGGGGACCTTAACTATGGCTACACCTTC
NA	TRBV5-1	TRBJ1-2	NA	CASSVRGAGGYTF	TGCGCCAGCAGCGTACGAGGGGCCGGCGGCTACACCTTC
NA	TRBV3-1/TRBV3-2	TRBJ1-2	NA	CASSQGAQGYTF	TGTGCCAGCAGCCAGGGGGCTCAAGGCTACACCTTC
NA	TRBV28	TRBJ2-3	NA	CASTSPGSLYAQYF	TGTGCCAGCACCTCCCCCGGCAGCCTTTATGCGCAGTATTTT
once	TRBV19	TRBJ2-1	NA	CASSPGEHGSYNEQFF	TGTGCCAGTAGTCCTGGGGAACATGGCTCCTACAATGAGCAGTTCTTC
few	TRBV7-9	TRBJ1-5	NA	CASSLLGEQPQHF	TGTGCCAGCAGCTTACTAGGGGAGCAGCCCCAGCATTTT
NA	TRBV5-4	TRBJ1-6	NA	CASSSGRSSPLHF	TGTGCCAGCAGCTCTGGACGCTCTTCACCCCTCCACTTT
NA	TRBV7-2	TRBJ2-5	NA	CASSLNGGEGETQYF	TGTGCCAGCAGCTTAAATGGGGGAGAGGGAGAGACCCAGTACTTC